This is a list of T cell receptor beta chains from one sample in a study of T cell responses to AZD1222 COVID-19 vaccine. The protocol was immunoSEQ multiplex PCR, while the TCRdb copy is restricted to in-frame clones and leaves out a portion. The table includes roughly 100,000 clones, roughly 88% detected once. Material: peripheral blood, obtained on day 0 of AZD1222 vaccination. These TCRs come from an adult in good health. Each CDR3 is given with its conserved first and last residue. D genes are given only for firm matches. Size is stated for part of the rows, as once, few or many counts, or as a class when the clone is expanded.

clone size: -; V gene: TRBV16; J gene: TRBJ1-4; D gene: -; CDR3 DNA: TGTGCCAGCAGCCATCCCACAGGGGAAAAACTGTTTTTT; CDR3 protein: CASSHPTGEKLFF
clone size: -; V gene: TRBV5-8; J gene: TRBJ1-2; D gene: -; CDR3 DNA: TGTGCCAGCAGCCCCCGAGGAGGCTATGGCTACACCTTC; CDR3 protein: CASSPRGGYGYTF
clone size: -; V gene: TRBV7-2; J gene: TRBJ1-5; D gene: -; CDR3 DNA: TGTGCCAGCAGCTTAATCGGGTCAGGGAGCGATCAGCCCCAGCATTTT; CDR3 protein: CASSLIGSGSDQPQHF
clone size: -; V gene: TRBV5-4; J gene: TRBJ2-7; D gene: -; CDR3 DNA: TGTGCCAGCAGCGCTGACGCACTACGCGAGCAGTACTTC; CDR3 protein: CASSADALREQYF
clone size: -; V gene: TRBV25-1; J gene: TRBJ2-7; D gene: -; CDR3 DNA: TGTGCCAGCAGGAGGGGGGGTCTCTACGAGCAGTACTTC; CDR3 protein: CASRRGGLYEQYF
clone size: once; V gene: TRBV28; J gene: TRBJ2-7; D gene: -; CDR3 DNA: TGTGCCAGCAGTACAGGCTACGAGCAGTACTTC; CDR3 protein: CASSTGYEQYF
clone size: -; V gene: TRBV2; J gene: TRBJ2-3; D gene: -; CDR3 DNA: TGTGCCAGCAGTGAGACGGAATCCACAGATACGCAGTATTTT; CDR3 protein: CASSETESTDTQYF
clone size: once; V gene: TRBV7-2; J gene: TRBJ1-1; D gene: -; CDR3 DNA: TGTGCCAGCAGCACCTCAGGGGCGCGGGAAAACACTGAAGCTTTCTTT; CDR3 protein: CASSTSGARENTEAFF
clone size: once; V gene: TRBV18; J gene: TRBJ1-1; D gene: TRBD1; CDR3 DNA: TGTGCCAGCTCTCAGGACAGGGCGAACACTGAAGCTTTCTTT; CDR3 protein: CASSQDRANTEAFF
clone size: -; V gene: TRBV4-3; J gene: TRBJ1-6; D gene: -; CDR3 DNA: TGCGCCAGCAGCCAAGACTCCCGGACCTATAATTCACCCCTCCACTTT; CDR3 protein: CASSQDSRTYNSPLHF
clone size: -; V gene: TRBV6-4; J gene: TRBJ1-1; D gene: -; CDR3 DNA: TGTGCCAGCAGTCCCGGGGGGAACACTGAAGCTTTCTTT; CDR3 protein: CASSPGGNTEAFF
clone size: once; V gene: TRBV29-1; J gene: TRBJ1-4; D gene: -; CDR3 DNA: TGCAGCGTTGAAGTTAAGACGGGGAGGGGTGGAAAACTGTTTTTT; CDR3 protein: CSVEVKTGRGGKLFF
clone size: -; V gene: TRBV6-5; J gene: TRBJ2-5; D gene: -; CDR3 DNA: TGTGCCAGCAGTTCGCGGGACTTTCAAGAGACCCAGTACTTC; CDR3 protein: CASSSRDFQETQYF
clone size: -; V gene: TRBV7-9; J gene: TRBJ2-7; D gene: -; CDR3 DNA: TGTGCCAGCAGCCCCGAACGCTACGAGCAGTACTTC; CDR3 protein: CASSPERYEQYF
clone size: -; V gene: TRBV21-1; J gene: TRBJ1-5; D gene: -; CDR3 DNA: TGTGCCAGCAGCAAAGAGGAGAGGGGAGGGTGTCAGCCCCAGCATTTT; CDR3 protein: CASSKEERGGCQPQHF
clone size: -; V gene: TRBV7-9; J gene: TRBJ2-2; D gene: -; CDR3 DNA: TGTGCCAGCAGCTTGGACTTCTCGCTGGGCGGGGAGCTGTTTTTT; CDR3 protein: CASSLDFSLGGELFF
clone size: -; V gene: TRBV6-5; J gene: TRBJ1-2; D gene: TRBD1; CDR3 DNA: TGTGCCAGCAGTACTGGGGACAGTAACTATGGCTACACCTTC; CDR3 protein: CASSTGDSNYGYTF
clone size: -; V gene: TRBV27; J gene: TRBJ2-6; D gene: -; CDR3 DNA: TGTGCCAGCAGTTACAGGGTTGGTGGGGCCAACGTCCTGACTTTC; CDR3 protein: CASSYRVGGANVLTF
clone size: once; V gene: TRBV24-1; J gene: TRBJ1-1; D gene: -; CDR3 DNA: TGTGCCACCAGGGGGGGGAAGGGCACTGAAGCTTTCTTT; CDR3 protein: CATRGGKGTEAFF
clone size: once; V gene: TRBV11-2; J gene: TRBJ1-1; D gene: TRBD1; CDR3 DNA: TGTGCCAGCAGGACGACAGGGGGCGCGACTGAAGCTTTCTTT; CDR3 protein: CASRTTGGATEAFF
clone size: -; V gene: TRBV2; J gene: TRBJ1-4; D gene: TRBD1; CDR3 DNA: TGTGCCAGCAGTGGGGGGACAGTGAATAATGAAAAACTGTTTTTT; CDR3 protein: CASSGGTVNNEKLFF
clone size: -; V gene: TRBV5-1; J gene: TRBJ2-7; D gene: TRBD2; CDR3 DNA: TGCGCCAGCAGCTTGGAGAGACTAGCAGCCTACGAGCAGTACTTC; CDR3 protein: CASSLERLAAYEQYF